What follows is one T cell receptor beta chain and its context. These data belong to a study of CD8 T cells in Susac syndrome. CD8+ and CD4+ T cells from blood underwent TCR beta sequencing. While serving as controls, healthy donors were matched for age and sex. V was clipped by 5 bases and J by 1 base, with 10 bases between them. Germline lookup yields CDR1 LGHDT and CDR2 YNNKEL (reference sequence). The CDR3 runs 14 residues. RNA in amounts of roughly 0.5 to 1 ug was reverse transcribed with random hexamers. In TCRdb, the immunoSEQ multiplex PCR reads were re-called with MiXCR into one record per CDR3 protein. The sample includes under 200,000 distinct CDR3 sequences, over 85% seen only once; the top ten take 0.1%.

This chain joins TRBV3-1 and TRBJ2-3; no reliable D call. Sequenced: CD4+ T cells from PBMCs. The receptor's source is a human donor in good health. The CDR3: CASSLSRGTDTQYF. The CDR3 region has the DNA TGTGCCAGCAGCTTATCTCGGGGCACAGATACGCAGTATTTT.